Sequencing of this TCR beta chain was carried out in a study of blood T cell repertoires in COVID-19. Study summary: There were acute and convalescent COVID-19 samples, and they came from the United States, Italy and Spain.

The CDR3 length is 17 residues. Germline V CDR1 and CDR2: SGHTS, YDEGEE. After removal of 3 bases from V and 1 base from J, the junction contained 10 bases not matched to a gene. How the authors handled the data: Nucleated cell number was recorded as an estimate derived from reference gene primer amplification. TCRdb's table, derived via immunoSEQ multiplex PCR, lists solely in-frame clones and lacks some. Clone size and the V and J calls come from that table; the DNA yielded D and trimming. The data contain a few hundred thousand clones, approximately 86% of them singletons. The chain has TRBV5-8 and TRBJ1-5; TRBD1 agrees at 7 bases. Sequenced: peripheral blood. The clonotype originates from a woman aged 70-85 years with COVID-19, enrolled during active disease. In DNA, the CDR3 is TGTGCCAGCAGCTCGGCCATTAGACAGGGAAGCAATCAGCCCCAGCATTTT. It yields the protein CASSSAIRQGSNQPQHF. The complete variable domain, with remaining parts taken from reference TRBV5-8 and TRBJ1-5, reads EAGVTQSPTHLIKTRGQQATLRCSPISGHTSVYWYQQALGLGLQFLLWYDEGEERNRGNFPPRFSGRQFPNYSSELNVNALELEDSALYLCASSSAIRQGSNQPQHFGDGTRLSIL.